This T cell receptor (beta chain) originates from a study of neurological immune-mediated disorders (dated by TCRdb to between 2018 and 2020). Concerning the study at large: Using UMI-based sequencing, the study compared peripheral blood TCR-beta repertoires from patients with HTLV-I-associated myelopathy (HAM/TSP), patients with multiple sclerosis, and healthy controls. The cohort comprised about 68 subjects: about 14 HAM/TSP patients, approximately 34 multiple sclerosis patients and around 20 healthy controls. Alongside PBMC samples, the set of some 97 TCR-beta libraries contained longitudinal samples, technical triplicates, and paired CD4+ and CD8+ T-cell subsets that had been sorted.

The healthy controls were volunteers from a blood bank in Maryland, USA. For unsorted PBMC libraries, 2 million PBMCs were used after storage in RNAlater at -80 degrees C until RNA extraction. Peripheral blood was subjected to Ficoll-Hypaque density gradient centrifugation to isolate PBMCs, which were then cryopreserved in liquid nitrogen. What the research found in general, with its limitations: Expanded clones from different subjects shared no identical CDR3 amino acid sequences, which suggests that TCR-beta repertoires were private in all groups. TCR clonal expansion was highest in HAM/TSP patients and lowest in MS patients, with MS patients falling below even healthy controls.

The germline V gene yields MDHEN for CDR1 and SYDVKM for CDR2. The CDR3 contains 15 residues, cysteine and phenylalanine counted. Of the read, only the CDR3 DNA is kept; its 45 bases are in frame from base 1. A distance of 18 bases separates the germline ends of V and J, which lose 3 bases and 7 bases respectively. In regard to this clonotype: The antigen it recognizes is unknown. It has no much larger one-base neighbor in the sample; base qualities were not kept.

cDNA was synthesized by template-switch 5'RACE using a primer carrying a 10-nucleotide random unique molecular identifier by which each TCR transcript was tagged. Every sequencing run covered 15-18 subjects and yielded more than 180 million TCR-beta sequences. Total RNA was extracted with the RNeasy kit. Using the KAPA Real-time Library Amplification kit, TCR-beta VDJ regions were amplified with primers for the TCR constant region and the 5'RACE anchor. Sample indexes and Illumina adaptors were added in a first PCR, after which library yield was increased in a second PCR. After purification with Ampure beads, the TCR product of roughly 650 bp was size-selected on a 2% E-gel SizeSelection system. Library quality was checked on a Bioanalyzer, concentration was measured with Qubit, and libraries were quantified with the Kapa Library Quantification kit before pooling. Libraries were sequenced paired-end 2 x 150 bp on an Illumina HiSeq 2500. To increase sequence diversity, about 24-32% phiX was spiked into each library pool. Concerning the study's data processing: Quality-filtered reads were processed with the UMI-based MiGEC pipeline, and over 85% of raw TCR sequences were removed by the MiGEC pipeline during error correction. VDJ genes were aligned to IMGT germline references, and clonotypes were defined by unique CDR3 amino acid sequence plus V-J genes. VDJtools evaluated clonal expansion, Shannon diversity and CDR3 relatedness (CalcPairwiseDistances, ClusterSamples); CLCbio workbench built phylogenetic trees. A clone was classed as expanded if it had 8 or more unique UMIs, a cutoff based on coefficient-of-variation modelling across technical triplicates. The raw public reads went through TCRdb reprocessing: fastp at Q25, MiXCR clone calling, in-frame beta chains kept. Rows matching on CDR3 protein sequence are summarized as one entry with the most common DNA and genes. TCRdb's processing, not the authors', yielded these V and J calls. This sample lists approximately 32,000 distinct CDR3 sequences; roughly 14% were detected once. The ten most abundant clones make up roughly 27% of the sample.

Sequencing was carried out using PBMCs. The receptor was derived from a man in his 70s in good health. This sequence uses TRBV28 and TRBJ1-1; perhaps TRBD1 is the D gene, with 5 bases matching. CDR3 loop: CASSLSLRVGIEAFF. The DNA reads TGTGCCAGCAGTTTGTCACTCAGGGTCGGGATTGAAGCTTTCTTT.